These 10 T cell receptor beta chains were sequenced from one sample in a study of T cells in localized non-small cell lung cancer. Here immunoSEQ multiplex PCR was the method, and the copy in TCRdb shows in-frame clones only, minus some. The table shows approximately 7,000 clones, with approximately 90% occurring only once. The material sequenced was peripheral blood mononuclear cells, taken before any cancer treatment. These TCRs come from a male donor aged 60 or older with stage II lung adenocarcinoma.

The V gene is TRBV7-2, the J gene TRBJ1-4; a weak D match, TRBD1 (6 bases). V was trimmed by 1 base and J by 12 bases, leaving 12 bases between them. Germline V gene lookup returns CDR1 SGHTA and CDR2 FQGNSA. The CDR3 sequence is 13 residues long. The chain's CDR3 is CASSLGDIRELFF. The CDR3 DNA follows: TGTGCCAGCAGCTTAGGGGACATCCGGGAACTGTTTTTT.

V is TRBV7-9 and J is TRBJ1-5, with D possibly matching TRBD1 (5 bases). Germline V gives CDR1 SEHNR, CDR2 FQNEAQ (reference sequence). The germline V and J ends were trimmed by 1 base and 4 bases, with 8 bases remaining between them. The CDR3 contains 14 residues. CDR3 protein: CASSLGDRNQPQHF. Written as DNA, the CDR3 is TGTGCCAGCAGCTTAGGTGACAGAAATCAGCCCCAGCATTTT.

The chain is built from TRBV12-5 and TRBJ2-2, with D possibly being TRBD2 (6 bases). Trimming cost V 7 bases and J 0 bases, with 18 bases left between them. Germline V gene data show CDR1 as LGHNT and CDR2 as FRNRAP. The CDR3 runs to 17 residues. The CDR3: CASANPVGGPNTGELFF. In DNA form, the CDR3 reads TGTGCTAGTGCCAACCCCGTGGGGGGACCGAACACCGGGGAGCTGTTTTTT.

Here the CDR3 reads CASSFTGAAFF. The CDR3 coding sequence is TGTGCCAGCAGTTTCACAGGGGCAGCTTTCTTT. The V gene is TRBV28, the J gene TRBJ1-1; TRBD1 aligns across 7 bases. J gave up 10 bases and V 3 bases, and 2 bases lay outside the gene matches. The CDR3 length is 11 residues. Germline CDR1 is MDHEN and CDR2 is SYDVKM. Together with reference TRBV28 and TRBJ1-1, the CDR3 gives the full variable domain: DVKVTQSSRYLVKRTGEKVFLECVQDMDHENMFWYRQDPGLGLRLIYFSYDVKMKEKGDIPEGYSVSREKKERFSLILESASTNQTSMYLCASSFTGAAFFGQGTRLTVV.

This clone came up once. V gene TRBV6-1 combines with J gene TRBJ2-3; D ambiguous. Trimming stripped 2 bases from V and 4 bases from J, with 13 bases between. CDR3 length: 15 amino acids. Germline V CDR1 and CDR2: MNHNS, SASEGT. The CDR3 loop is CASSELAGVADTQYF. In nucleotides, the CDR3 is TGTGCCAGCAGTGAACTTGCTGGGGTGGCAGATACGCAGTATTTT.

A remark on this clone: Its ends do not fully match the called genes, so a read error is possible. This chain connects TRBV5-4 to TRBJ1-2; 7 nucleotides line up with TRBD1. CDR3 size: 13 residues. Germline values: CDR1 SGHNT, CDR2 YYREEE (reference sequence). The CDR3: CASSVQGTYGHTF. The CDR3 DNA is TGTGCCAGCAGCGTACAGGGGACCTATGGCCACACCTTC.

The chain couples TRBV29-1 to TRBJ2-3; D not resolved. Germline values: CDR1 SQVTM, CDR2 ANQGSEA. The CDR3 sequence is 15 residues long. The V gene lost 4 bases and the J gene lost 3 bases, with 17 bases spanning the gap. The CDR3 DNA reads as TGCAGCGTTGGGTCCGACCCGCAGATGACAGATACGCAGTATTTT. This sequence encodes CSVGSDPQMTDTQYF.

The chain has TRBV5-8 and TRBJ2-1; D ambiguous. The V end was cut by 4 bases, the J end by 0 bases, with 5 bases between. This CDR3 region has 13 residues. Per the germline V gene, CDR1 is SGHTS and CDR2 is YDEGEE. This CDR3 is CASSPSSYNEQFF. CDR3 bases: TGTGCCAGCAGCCCTAGCTCCTACAATGAGCAGTTCTTC.

CDR3 sequence: CASSMQGASTGELFF. CDR3 sequence (DNA): TGCGCCAGCAGCATGCAGGGGGCGAGCACCGGGGAGCTGTTTTTT. The chain has TRBV5-1 and TRBJ2-2; 8 bases map to TRBD1. CDR1 is SGHRS, CDR2 YFSETQ, per germline. The CDR3 is 15 amino acids. The trim removed 4 bases at V and 4 bases at J, leaving 6 bases unmatched.

This sequence joins TRBV19 and TRBJ1-4; D might be TRBD1 (5 bases). This CDR3 is built from 13 residues. V dropped 8 bases and J dropped 13 bases, with 20 bases sitting between them. Germline CDR1 LNHDA, CDR2 SQIVND (reference sequence). CDR3 region: CASLGQGGARLFF. CDR3 in DNA: TGTGCCAGTCTTGGGCAGGGCGGGGCCCGACTGTTTTTT.